One and the same sample provided the 6 T cell receptor beta chains below, sequenced in a study of T cells in women clearing cervical HPV infection. Assay used: immunoSEQ multiplex PCR; TCRdb lists only in-frame clones, some missing. The sample table sets out tens of thousands of clones. The sample consisted of blood buffy coat. The receptors come from a woman aged 18-69 years with a cervical HPV16 infection that either progressed to CIN3+ or cleared (not recorded which).

Regarding this clone: The read stops 3 residues short of the end of the CDR3; the missing end is completed from the germline J gene. The V gene is TRBV5-8, the J gene TRBJ2-3; D might be TRBD1 (8 bases). The CDR3 has 15 residues. Germline V gene lookup returns CDR1 SGHTS and CDR2 YDEGEE. CDR3 protein: CASSYNRGGQETQYF. CDR3 DNA, as far as it was read: TGTGCCAGCAGCTACAACAGGGGGGGACAAGAGACG.

Notes on this clone: The read terminates 3 residues before the CDR3 end, so the remaining end is supplied by the germline J gene. The chain carries TRBV18 and TRBJ1-4, with 9 bases identical to TRBD1. CDR1 and CDR2 (germline): KGHSH, LQKENI. The CDR3 is 17 residues long. V shed 5 bases and J 8 bases; nucleotides not matched to a gene: 15. The CDR3 spells CASSTTPPGQGSEKLFF. The covered CDR3 bases are TGTGCCAGCTCAACTACGCCCCCGGGACAGGGTTCCGAAAAA.

About this clone: The read ends 3 residues before the CDR3 terminus; that terminus is restored from the germline J gene. The V gene is TRBV19, the J gene TRBJ2-2; the D gene is possibly TRBD1 (6 bases). The V and J ends lost 2 bases and 6 bases respectively, with 10 bases between them. This CDR3 contains 14 residues. CDR1 is LNHDA and CDR2 is SQIVND in the germline V gene (reference sequence). This CDR3 is CASSITGIAGELFF. The part of the CDR3 DNA that was read is TGTGCCAGTAGTATAACAGGGATCGCCGGGGAG.

On this clone itself: The CDR3 end lies 3 residues beyond the end of the read and is filled in from the germline J gene. The chain is built from TRBV6-7 and TRBJ2-5, with 8 bases lining up with TRBD1. TRBV6-7 is designated an ORF whose function remains uncertain. The CDR3 has 14 residues. J was trimmed by 5 bases and V by 2 bases; bases with no gene match: 4. CDR3 DNA, as far as it was read: TGTGCCAGCAGTTACCAGGGGGCGCGGGAGACC. It translates to CASSYQGARET. The complete CDR3 protein is CASSYQGARETQYF.

A remark on this clone: The read falls 3 residues short of the CDR3 end, and the missing part is taken from the germline J gene. This chain links TRBV28 with TRBJ2-1; TRBD2 matches at 11 bases. CDR1 is MDHEN and CDR2 is SYDVKM in the germline V gene. The CDR3 is made up of 15 amino acids. After removal of 6 bases from V and 7 bases from J, the junction contained 8 bases not matched to a gene. CDR3 bases read: TGTGCCAGCAGAATAGCGGGAGGGTCTAAAAATGAG. The encoded protein is CASRIAGGSKNE. The full CDR3 reads CASRIAGGSKNEQFF.

Regarding this clone: The read ends 3 residues before the CDR3 terminus; that terminus is restored from the germline J gene. The chain links TRBV29-1 to TRBJ2-3; 8 bases map to TRBD2. The CDR3 totals 15 residues. The V segment lost 2 bases and the J segment 1 base; nucleotides outside the gene matches: 5. The germline V gene encodes CDR1 SQVTM and CDR2 ANQGSEA. The CDR3 reads CSVEFLAGRTDTQYF. Partial CDR3 DNA: TGCAGCGTTGAATTCCTAGCGGGTCGCACAGATACG.